One and the same sample provided the 32 T cell receptor beta chains below, sequenced in a study of T cell responses to AZD1222 COVID-19 vaccine. Assay used: immunoSEQ multiplex PCR; TCRdb lists only in-frame clones, some missing. The table shows under 150,000 clones, with 85% to 90% occurring only once. The source material was peripheral blood, sampled 28 days after the second AZD1222 dose. The source is an adult who received the AZD1222 COVID-19 vaccine.

V usage is TRBV6-4 and J usage is TRBJ1-5, with D hard to call. Germline lookup yields CDR1 MRHNA and CDR2 SNTAGT. The germline V and J ends were trimmed by 3 bases and 1 base, with 10 bases remaining between them. The CDR3 runs to 15 residues. The chain's CDR3 is CASSEKGTSNQPQHF. CDR3 DNA: TGTGCCAGCAGTGAGAAAGGAACAAGCAATCAGCCCCAGCATTTT.

This chain connects TRBV4-2 to TRBJ1-5; 9 bases align to TRBD1. The J segment lost 6 bases and the V segment lost 4 bases, leaving 7 bases of the junction unmatched. This CDR3 comprises 15 residues. CDR1 LGHNA and CDR2 YNFKEQ come from the germline V gene. DNA of the CDR3: TGTGCCAGCAGCCCGTACATGACAGGGGGTCAGCCCCAGCATTTT. Translation: CASSPYMTGGQPQHF.

The chain links TRBV9 to TRBJ1-2, with 7 bases lining up with TRBD1. This CDR3 contains 18 residues. V shed 4 bases, J shed 6 bases, and the junction held 21 bases outside the gene matches. Germline CDR1 SGDLS, CDR2 YYNGEE. The CDR3 DNA sequence: TGTGCCAGCAGCCCGCGGACCGCGTCAACAGGGGTTGTAAATGGCTACACCTTC. Protein sequence: CASSPRTASTGVVNGYTF.

CDR3 nucleotide sequence: TGTGCCAGCAGTCGACAGGGGGACGCCTACGAGCAGTACGTC. Its translation is CASSRQGDAYEQYV. The V and J genes are TRBV6-5 and TRBJ2-7, with 9 bases matching TRBD1. The V gene end was trimmed by 5 bases and the J gene end by 2 bases; junction bases not matched to a gene: 4. The CDR3 loop spans 14 amino acids. Germline V gene data show CDR1 as MNHEY and CDR2 as SVGAGI.

The chain recombines TRBV15 with TRBJ2-7; D is unclear. Trimming removed 0 bases from V and 1 base from J, with 10 bases in between. Germline V gives CDR1 LNHNV, CDR2 YYDKDF (reference sequence). The CDR3 length is 15 residues. The CDR3, as DNA: TGTGCCACCAGCAGAGATTGGGCTGGGTCCTACGAGCAGTACTTC. It yields the protein CATSRDWAGSYEQYF.

The rearrangement joins TRBV19 to TRBJ2-6; tentatively, D is TRBD1 (5 bases). Looked up from germline, CDR1 is LNHDA and CDR2 is SQIVND (reference sequence). The V and J ends lost 5 bases and 0 bases respectively, with 8 bases between them. The CDR3 extends over 15 amino acids. The CDR3 protein is CASSRTPSGANVLTF. CDR3 in DNA: TGTGCCAGTAGTCGGACACCCTCTGGGGCCAACGTCCTGACTTTC. The full variable domain, its missing parts supplied by reference TRBV19 and TRBJ2-6, is DGGITQSPKYLFRKEGQNVTLSCEQNLNHDAMYWYRQDPGQGLRLIYYSQIVNDFQKGDIAEGYSVSREKKESFPLTVTSAQKNPTAFYLCASSRTPSGANVLTFGAGSRLTVL.

This clone was seen a single time. The rearrangement links TRBV7-8 to TRBJ1-2; D is uncertain. The CDR3 loop spans 12 amino acids. In germline, CDR1 is SGHVS, CDR2 FQNEAQ. Trimming cost V 1 base and J 8 bases, with 8 bases left between them. The CDR3 is CASSLEGSGYTF. The CDR3 DNA reads TGTGCCAGCAGCTTAGAGGGTTCCGGCTACACCTTC.

The J gene is TRBJ2-5, the V gene TRBV7-9, with 7 bases matching TRBD2. The ends lost 3 bases at V and 2 bases at J; junction bases unmatched: 6. This CDR3 contains 15 residues. Looked up from germline, CDR1 is SEHNR and CDR2 is FQNEAQ (reference sequence). CDR3 DNA sequence: TGTGCCAGCAGCTTGTTGCTAGCGGTACAAGAGACCCAGTACTTC. Amino acids: CASSLLLAVQETQYF. The full variable domain, with the rest looked up from reference TRBV7-9 and TRBJ2-5, is DTGVSQNPRHKITKRGQNVTFRCDPISEHNRLYWYRQTLGQGPEFLTYFQNEAQLEKSRLLSDRFSAERPKGSFSTLEIQRTEQGDSAMYLCASSLLLAVQETQYFGPGTRLLVL.

This rearrangement joins TRBV6-5 to TRBJ2-7; D might be TRBD1 (6 bases). The length of the CDR3 is 14 residues. The ends were cut back, 6 bases at V and 1 base at J, with 13 bases in the middle. The germline V gene encodes CDR1 MNHEY and CDR2 SVGAGI. CDR3 in amino acids: CASRLDSNSYEQYF. CDR3 nucleotide sequence: TGTGCCAGCAGATTGGACAGCAATTCCTACGAGCAGTACTTC.

This chain uses TRBV19 with TRBJ1-4, with D unclear. The CDR3 loop spans 16 amino acids. V lost 6 bases and J 1 base, leaving 15 bases between the germline ends. CDR1 and CDR2 from the germline V gene are LNHDA and SQIVND (reference sequence). The DNA for the CDR3 is TGTGCCAGTAGCCAATCCTCATGGGGAACTAATGAAAAACTGTTTTTT. Amino acid sequence: CASSQSSWGTNEKLFF.

The rearrangement joins TRBV19 to TRBJ1-5; tentatively, D is TRBD1 (5 bases). From germline, CDR1 is LNHDA and CDR2 SQIVND (reference sequence). The CDR3 is 15 amino acids. Trimming stripped 0 bases from V and 6 bases from J, with 12 bases between. CDR3: CASSIDTGAPQPQHF. The CDR3 DNA sequence: TGTGCCAGTAGTATAGATACAGGAGCCCCTCAGCCCCAGCATTTT.

This rearrangement joins TRBV28 to TRBJ1-6; TRBD1 might be the D (6 bases). The CDR3 has 16 amino acids. Trimming cost V 3 bases and J 6 bases, with 15 bases left between them. Germline V gene lookup returns CDR1 MDHEN and CDR2 SYDVKM. The CDR3 nucleotides are TGTGCCAGCAGTTTTGGACAGAGGCTCGGTAATTCACCCCTCCACTTT. Translation gives CASSFGQRLGNSPLHF.

V gene TRBV28 combines with J gene TRBJ2-1; 12 bases are a match to TRBD2. Germline V CDR1 and CDR2: MDHEN, SYDVKM. V lost 5 bases and J lost 6; bases outside the gene matches: 5. This CDR3 comprises 15 residues. The CDR3 DNA reads TGTGCCAGCAGTCGCCTAGCGGGAGGGCTCAATGAGCAGTTCTTC. As protein: CASSRLAGGLNEQFF.

This chain joins TRBV3-1 (or the pseudogene TRBV3-2) and TRBJ2-1; possible D gene TRBD2, 6 bases. Germline assignment: CDR1 LGHDT and CDR2 YNNKEL (reference sequence). Trimming pared 6 bases from V and 8 bases from J, leaving 20 bases between. The length of the CDR3 is 15 residues. The chain's CDR3 is CASSPTGGPGDEQFF. CDR3 bases: TGTGCCAGCAGTCCCACTGGAGGGCCGGGGGATGAGCAGTTCTTC.

The chain couples TRBV24-1 to TRBJ2-6, with D hard to call. The CDR3 contains 13 residues. V was cut by 5 bases and J by 2 bases, with 3 bases left in between. Germline lookup yields CDR1 KGHDR and CDR2 SFDVKD. CDR3 region: CATSVPGANVLTF. The CDR3 nucleotides are TGTGCCACCAGTGTCCCTGGGGCCAACGTCCTGACTTTC.

The rearrangement links TRBV6-1 to TRBJ1-2; no firm D call. Germline V CDR1 and CDR2: MNHNS, SASEGT. The CDR3 covers 15 residues. Trimming took 1 base from V and 2 from J, leaving 11 bases between them. CDR3 region: CASSEGPTVNYGYTF. The CDR3 nucleotides are TGTGCCAGCAGTGAAGGCCCAACCGTGAACTATGGCTACACCTTC.

This chain connects TRBV27 to TRBJ1-1; 7 bases match TRBD1. Germline V gives CDR1 MNHEY, CDR2 SMNVEV (reference sequence). The CDR3 loop spans 15 amino acids. This CDR3 reads CVTSDRAGAGTEAFF. Written as DNA, the CDR3 is TGTGTCACCTCTGACAGGGCCGGCGCCGGCACTGAAGCTTTCTTT.

This sequence joins TRBV9 and TRBJ2-3, with D possibly matching TRBD2 (6 bases). Germline V CDR1 and CDR2: SGDLS, YYNGEE. The germline V and J ends were trimmed by 4 bases and 9 bases, with 15 bases remaining between them. The CDR3 contains 13 residues. The CDR3 sequence: CASSPGLGGTQYF. In DNA, the CDR3 is TGTGCCAGCAGCCCTGGACTGGGAGGAACGCAGTATTTT.

V is TRBV7-2 and J is TRBJ1-3; a possible D gene is TRBD1 (5 bases). V shed 1 base and J shed 0 bases, with 13 bases lying between them. CDR1 and CDR2 (germline): SGHTA, FQGNSA. This CDR3 has 17 amino acids. CDR3 sequence reads: CASSLVPMGGSGNTIYF. The CDR3 nucleotides are TGTGCCAGCAGCTTAGTCCCCATGGGGGGCTCTGGAAACACCATATATTTT.

The CDR3 DNA sequence: TGTGCCAGCAGTTTGAGGGGGATTACCGGGGAGCTGTTTTTT. It is translated as CASSLRGITGELFF. V gene TRBV28 combines with J gene TRBJ2-2; tentatively, D is TRBD1 (6 bases). The V gene's germline CDR1 is MDHEN and CDR2 SYDVKM. V was trimmed by 3 bases and J by 5 bases, leaving 10 bases between them. The CDR3 consists of 14 residues.

The rearrangement uses TRBV5-4 and TRBJ2-6; 9 bases match TRBD1. J was trimmed by 9 bases and V by 4 bases; bases with no gene match: 5. Germline CDR1 reads SGHNT; CDR2 reads YYREEE (reference sequence). This CDR3 comprises 14 residues. The CDR3 reads CASSRQGEGNVLTF. The CDR3 DNA follows: TGTGCCAGCAGCCGACAGGGGGAAGGCAACGTCCTGACTTTC.

The chain uses TRBV7-2 and TRBJ2-5; D could derive from TRBD1 or TRBD2 (5 bases each). Germline-derived CDR1 and CDR2 are SGHTA and FQGNSA. The CDR3 has 15 amino acids. Trimming shortened V by 0 bases and J by 5 bases, and 13 bases separated the two germline ends. The CDR3 region has the DNA TGTGCCAGCAGCTTAGCGGACTGGCCAGGGGAGACCCAGTACTTC. Translation gives CASSLADWPGETQYF.

J is TRBJ2-1 and V is TRBV24-1, with D perhaps assigned TRBD1 or TRBD2 (5 bases each). Trimming left V 8 bases short and J 5 bases short, with 18 bases between. This CDR3 region has 15 residues. Germline lookup yields CDR1 KGHDR and CDR2 SFDVKD. The CDR3 sequence: CATNSPGRGDNEQFF. Here the CDR3 DNA reads TGTGCCACCAACTCCCCGGGGCGCGGTGACAATGAGCAGTTCTTC.

The V and J genes are TRBV25-1 and TRBJ2-1; no clear D. Deletions cut 1 base from V and 7 bases from J, with 11 bases between. Germline V CDR1 and CDR2: MGHDK, SYGVNS. The CDR3 length is 14 residues. DNA for the CDR3: TGTGCCAGCAGTGAATTAAGTGGGATTAATGAGCAGTTCTTC. Its protein is CASSELSGINEQFF.

The chain employs TRBV4-2 and TRBJ2-5, with TRBD2 matching over 8 bases. With V trimmed by 3 bases and J by 4 bases, 7 bases remained unmatched. The CDR3 loop spans 15 amino acids. Germline values: CDR1 LGHNA, CDR2 YNFKEQ. For the CDR3, the DNA is TGTGCCAGCAGCCAGAGGGACGGGGGGGGAGAGACCCAGTACTTC. This translates into CASSQRDGGGETQYF.

The chain carries TRBV6-6 and TRBJ1-6; 7 nucleotides align to TRBD1. The V and J ends lost 6 bases and 8 bases, in that order; junction bases with no gene match: 10. This CDR3 region has 15 residues. CDR1 and CDR2 from the germline V gene are MNHNY and SVGAGI (reference sequence). In DNA form, the CDR3 reads TGTGCCAGCAGCCAAGGGGCAGGGGGGTATTCACCCCTCCACTTT. Translating it yields CASSQGAGGYSPLHF.

This clone is a singleton in its sample. The CDR3 DNA reads as TGTGCCAGCAGCCGGGGACCGCTGAACACTGAAGCTTTCTTT. Protein product: CASSRGPLNTEAFF. The rearrangement links TRBV6-2 or TRBV6-3 to TRBJ1-1; D might be TRBD1 (5 bases). CDR1 is MNHEY and CDR2 is SVGEGT in the germline V gene. V gave up 6 bases and J gave up 0 bases, with 11 bases separating them. The CDR3 consists of 14 residues.

V is TRBV7-2 and J is TRBJ2-3, with D tentatively TRBD2 (6 bases). Germline CDR1 is SGHTA and CDR2 is FQGNSA. The CDR3 has 15 amino acids. Trimming stripped 6 bases from V and 3 bases from J, with 16 bases between. CDR3 region: CASRDPGLVTDTQYF. The CDR3 DNA sequence: TGTGCCAGCAGGGATCCGGGACTCGTAACAGATACGCAGTATTTT.

This clone came up a few times. V and J are TRBV19 and TRBJ2-1, with 8 bases fitting TRBD2. After removal of 0 bases from V and 0 bases from J, the junction contained 7 bases not matched to a gene. The germline CDR1 and CDR2 sequences are LNHDA and SQIVND (reference sequence). The CDR3 length is 18 residues. The CDR3 is CASSIDWAGGRSYNEQFF. The CDR3 region has the DNA TGTGCCAGTAGTATAGATTGGGCGGGAGGCCGCTCCTACAATGAGCAGTTCTTC.

The V and J genes are TRBV18 and TRBJ1-4; a possible D gene is TRBD1 (5 bases). Germline loops: CDR1 KGHSH, CDR2 LQKENI. The length of the CDR3 is 14 residues. V was cut by 8 bases and J by 0 bases, with 10 bases left in between. The CDR3 spells CASAGGATNEKLFF. The CDR3 DNA reads TGTGCCAGCGCTGGGGGGGCAACTAATGAAAAACTGTTTTTT.

The gene calls are TRBV5-1 and TRBJ2-1; D not certain. CDR1 is SGHRS, CDR2 YFSETQ, per germline. V was trimmed by 2 bases and J by 2 bases, leaving 11 bases between them. This CDR3 has 15 residues. The CDR3 DNA sequence: TGCGCCAGCAGCTTACAAGGTAGCACCTACAATGAGCAGTTCTTC. It yields the protein CASSLQGSTYNEQFF.

A remark on this clone: Additional DNA sequences in this sample encode the identical CDR3. This chain links TRBV5-1 with TRBJ2-5, with D possibly being TRBD2 (6 bases). CDR1 is SGHRS and CDR2 is YFSETQ in the germline V gene. With 2 bases removed from V and 5 bases from J, the gap between germline ends came to 10 bases. This CDR3 is built from 13 residues. In nucleotides, the CDR3 is TGCGCCAGCAGCTTAACAGGAGGGGAGACCCAGTACTTC. This gives the protein CASSLTGGETQYF.